These 15 T cell receptor beta chains came from one sample sequenced in a study of technical replicates of blood from several donors. Clones were read by immunoSEQ multiplex PCR, and TCRdb kept only the in-frame ones, dropping some. The sample shows about 84,000 clones, 98% of them seen only once. The sequencing sample was made of T cells isolated from PBMCs. The receptors derive from a human donor in good health.

The chain uses TRBV6-5 and TRBJ1-3; D perhaps matches TRBD1 (6 bases). The CDR3 spans 16 residues. Per the germline V gene, CDR1 is MNHEY and CDR2 is SVGAGI. V was shortened by 4 bases and J by 0 bases, with 13 bases between the two germline ends. The CDR3: CASSSDSFFSGNTIYF. The CDR3 nucleotides read TGTGCCAGCAGTTCGGACAGCTTTTTCTCTGGAAACACCATATATTTT.

This clone is a singleton in its sample. The chain couples TRBV27 to TRBJ2-5; possibly TRBD1 for D (6 bases). The germline CDR1 and CDR2 sequences are MNHEY and SMNVEV (reference sequence). This CDR3 has 15 residues. The V end lost 6 bases, the J end lost 2 bases, and 16 bases lay between the germline ends. In DNA, the CDR3 is TGTGCCAGCAGCTACCTTGGGACATCACAAGAGACCCAGTACTTC. The encoded protein is CASSYLGTSQETQYF.

This rearrangement joins TRBV6-5 to TRBJ2-7; 8 bases are shared with TRBD1. The CDR3 has 15 amino acids. Germline CDR1 is MNHEY and CDR2 is SVGAGI. V shed 7 bases and J 4 bases; nucleotides not matched to a gene: 12. DNA of the CDR3: TGTGCCAGCACCCTAACAGGGGGATCGGAGTACGAGCAGTACTTC. Translated, it gives CASTLTGGSEYEQYF.

The CDR3 loop reads CASSLPLRAGELFF. The CDR3 DNA sequence: TGTGCCAGCAGTTTACCCCTCCGGGCCGGGGAGCTGTTTTTT. The rearrangement links TRBV28 to TRBJ2-2; D unresolved. The germline CDR1 and CDR2 sequences are MDHEN and SYDVKM. The ends were cut back, 2 bases at V and 6 bases at J, with 10 bases in the middle. This CDR3 comprises 14 residues.

This chain connects TRBV6-5 to TRBJ2-1; D ambiguous. Trimming took 10 bases from V and 3 from J, leaving 13 bases between them. From germline, CDR1 is MNHEY and CDR2 SVGAGI. The CDR3 extends over 13 amino acids. The CDR3 bases are TGTGCCACCGAAGACTCGTACTACAATGAGCAGTTCTTC. Protein product: CATEDSYYNEQFF.

The rearrangement uses TRBV5-1 and TRBJ1-4; 7 bases match TRBD1. Germline CDR1 SGHRS, CDR2 YFSETQ. Losses at the gene ends were 5 bases for V and 6 bases for J; bases not matched to a gene: 13. The CDR3 contains 16 residues. CDR3 nucleotides: TGCGCCAGCAGACCATATCGGGACAGCGCCGATGAAAAACTGTTTTTT. Translating it yields CASRPYRDSADEKLFF.

This sequence joins TRBV7-8 and TRBJ1-1; no clear D. The germline gives CDR1 SGHVS, CDR2 FQNEAQ. This CDR3 comprises 15 residues. The V gene lost 0 bases and the J gene lost 0 bases, with 8 bases spanning the gap. This chain's CDR3 is CASSLARLMNTEAFF. For the CDR3, the DNA is TGTGCCAGCAGCTTAGCGCGGCTTATGAACACTGAAGCTTTCTTT.

The V gene is TRBV5-1, the J gene TRBJ2-7, with D uncertain. Germline V gives CDR1 SGHRS, CDR2 YFSETQ. This CDR3 has 13 residues. V gave up 4 bases and J gave up 3 bases, with 11 bases separating them. CDR3 nucleotide sequence: TGCGCCAGCAGCGAACCACAAAGCTACGAGCAGTACTTC. It specifies CASSEPQSYEQYF.

A few counts support this clone. The CDR3 region is CASTGTVRNTGELFF. Written as DNA, the CDR3 is TGTGCCAGCACTGGGACAGTGCGGAACACCGGGGAGCTGTTTTTT. This rearrangement joins TRBV2 to TRBJ2-2, with TRBD1 matching over 7 bases. Germline loops: CDR1 SNHLY, CDR2 FYNNEI. With 7 bases clipped from V and 1 base from J, the junction kept 6 bases outside the gene matches. The CDR3 is 15 amino acids.

This sequence joins TRBV11-2 and TRBJ2-3; possible D gene TRBD2, 5 bases. Trimming cost V 3 bases and J 3 bases, with 13 bases left between them. Germline CDR1 SGHAT, CDR2 FQNNGV. The CDR3 contains 15 residues. DNA of the CDR3: TGTGCCAGCAGCTTGGCGTGGGAGCGTACAGATACGCAGTATTTT. Translation: CASSLAWERTDTQYF.

This rearrangement joins TRBV18 to TRBJ2-3, with D perhaps TRBD2 (6 bases). The length of the CDR3 is 14 residues. Trimming removed 0 bases from V and 4 bases from J, with 8 bases in between. CDR1 is KGHSH and CDR2 is LQKENI in the germline V gene. The CDR3 reads CASSPPTGADTQYF. CDR3 nucleotide sequence: TGTGCCAGCTCACCACCGACGGGGGCAGATACGCAGTATTTT.

This clone occurred a few times. The V gene is TRBV19, the J gene TRBJ1-1, with a weak D call TRBD1 (5 bases). In germline, CDR1 is LNHDA, CDR2 SQIVND (reference sequence). V was pared by 6 bases and J by 5 bases, with 10 bases between. The CDR3 contains 12 residues. The CDR3 loop reads CASSTQGTEAFF. The CDR3 DNA sequence: TGTGCCAGTAGCACCCAGGGTACTGAAGCTTTCTTT.

The V and J genes are TRBV6-6 and TRBJ1-4; D is possibly TRBD1 (6 bases). CDR3 length: 15 residues. Deletions cut 6 bases from V and 6 bases from J, with 17 bases between. Germline lookup yields CDR1 MNHNY and CDR2 SVGAGI (reference sequence). CDR3 sequence: CASRVPGGGDEKLFF. The CDR3 DNA sequence: TGTGCCAGCAGAGTACCGGGGGGGGGCGATGAAAAACTGTTTTTT.

The V call is TRBV9, the J call TRBJ2-2; D gene uncertain. Trimming cost V 4 bases and J 3 bases, with 4 bases left between them. CDR1 SGDLS and CDR2 YYNGEE come from the germline V gene. The CDR3 consists of 12 residues. In DNA, the CDR3 is TGTGCCAGCAGCCCTTACACCGGGGAGCTGTTTTTT. Amino acid sequence: CASSPYTGELFF. The full variable domain, with the rest looked up from reference TRBV9 and TRBJ2-2, is DSGVTQTPKHLITATGQRVTLRCSPRSGDLSVYWYQQSLDQGLQFLIQYYNGEERAKGNILERFSAQQFPDLHSELNLSSLELGDSALYFCASSPYTGELFFGEGSRLTVL.

This clone was recorded a few times. This chain connects TRBV6-6 to TRBJ2-1, with 8 bases lining up with TRBD2. CDR3 length: 16 amino acids. The germline V gene encodes CDR1 MNHNY and CDR2 SVGAGI (reference sequence). Unmatched junction bases numbered 10, after V lost 2 bases and J lost 7 bases. The CDR3 reads CASSYSTRLAKNEQFF. The CDR3 nucleotides are TGTGCCAGCAGTTACAGTACGAGACTAGCGAAGAATGAGCAGTTCTTC.